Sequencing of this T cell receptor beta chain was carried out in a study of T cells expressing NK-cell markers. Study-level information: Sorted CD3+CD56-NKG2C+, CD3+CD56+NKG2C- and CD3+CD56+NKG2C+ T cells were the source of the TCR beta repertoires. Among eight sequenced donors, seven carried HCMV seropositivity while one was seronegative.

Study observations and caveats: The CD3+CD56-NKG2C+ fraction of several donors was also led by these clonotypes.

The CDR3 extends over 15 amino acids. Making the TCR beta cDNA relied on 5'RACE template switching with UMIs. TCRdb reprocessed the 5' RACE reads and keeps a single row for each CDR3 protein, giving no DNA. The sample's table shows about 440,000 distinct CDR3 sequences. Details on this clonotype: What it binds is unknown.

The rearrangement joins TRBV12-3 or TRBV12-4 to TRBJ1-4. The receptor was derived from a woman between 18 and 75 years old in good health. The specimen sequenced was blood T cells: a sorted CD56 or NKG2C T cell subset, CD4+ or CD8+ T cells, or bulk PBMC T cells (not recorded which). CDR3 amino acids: CASSSPGLTNEKLFF.